This T cell receptor (beta chain) was sequenced during a study of blood T cell repertoires in COVID-19. Study information: Samples representing acute and convalescent COVID-19 were sourced from the United States, Italy and Spain. Sample material is recorded as cDNA or gDNA derived from T cells, B-cell-depleted T cells, or PBMCs.

The junction had 3 bases not matched to a gene; V was cut back by 8 bases and J by 3 bases. Looked up from germline, CDR1 is MNHEY and CDR2 is SMNVEV (reference sequence). The CDR3 covers 12 residues. Authors' analysis steps: Amplified reference gene primers provided the basis for estimating nucleated cell counts. Measured with immunoSEQ multiplex PCR; TCRdb has only the in-frame clones, and not every one. Clonal size and the V and J genes are those of that table, whereas D and trimming came from the DNA. This sample yields some 150,000 clones, of which about four fifths are seen a single time; approximately 30% belongs to the top ten.

Source material: peripheral blood. This rearrangement joins TRBV27 to TRBJ1-1; 7 bases fit TRBD1. The clonotype was recovered from a woman aged 55-70 years with acute or convalescent COVID-19. CDR3 region: CASATGDTEAFF. Written as DNA, the CDR3 is TGTGCCAGCGCAACAGGGGACACTGAAGCTTTCTTT.